This TCR beta chain emerged from a study of CD8 T cells in Susac syndrome. Study at large: At the time their blood was drawn, patients with Susac syndrome were either therapy-naive, on corticosteroids (with some of them also receiving intravenous immunoglobulin), or on intravenous immunoglobulin alone.

When the RNA was reverse transcribed, random hexamers were used with an input of roughly 0.5 to 1 ug. The method of amplification for TCR beta CDR3 was immunoSEQ multiplex PCR, covering 54 Vbeta and 13 Jbeta. One entry per CDR3 protein, called by TCRdb with MiXCR from the immunoSEQ multiplex PCR reads. The repertoire holds around 170,000 distinct CDR3 sequences, with approximately 94% as singletons. V gave up 0 bases and J gave up 5 bases, with 16 bases separating them. The germline V gene has CDR1 LNHNV and CDR2 YYDKDF (reference sequence). The CDR3 covers 16 residues. Sequencing targeted TCR beta in T cells from blood (CD8+ and CD4+).

This clonotype originated in a human donor with Susac syndrome. Sequencing was performed on CD4+ T cells from PBMCs. The rearrangement links TRBV15 to TRBJ2-5; no clear D gene. The CDR3 sequence is CATSRDFGSAKETQYF. DNA for the CDR3: TGTGCCACCAGCAGAGATTTTGGCAGCGCTAAGGAGACCCAGTACTTC.